The rows below give T cell receptor beta chains drawn from one sample of a study of identifying expanded T cells in peripheral blood. Libraries were prepared by immunoSEQ multiplex PCR; TCRdb keeps only in-frame clonotypes and omits some of them. There are 50,000 or so clones in the sample; approximately 89% occur only once, and approximately 3.8% lies in the top ten. The sequencing input was blood. All receptors come from a person aged 18 to 75 in good health. Each CDR3 is given with its conserved first and last residue. The D gene is left open where the match is weak. A clone size is listed for some rows: how often the clone was seen (once, few, many), or a class if it is expanded.

D	size	V	J	CDR3	DNA
TRBD1	once	TRBV7-9	TRBJ2-4	CASGPLGQGISVGENIQYF	TGTGCCAGCGGTCCCCTGGGACAGGGCATTTCGGTGGGGGAAAACATTCAGTACTTC
TRBD2	.	TRBV28	TRBJ2-7	CASSSGGSSHEQYF	TGTGCCAGCAGTTCAGGCGGGAGTTCCCACGAGCAGTACTTC
.	.	TRBV25-1	TRBJ2-5	CASSPVRGTQYF	TGTGCCAGCAGCCCGGTCCGCGGGACCCAGTACTTC
.	.	TRBV25-1	TRBJ2-6	CASREATGANVLTF	TGTGCCAGCAGGGAGGCAACTGGGGCCAACGTCCTGACTTTC
.	.	TRBV7-2	TRBJ2-7	CASSEEVVKLYEQYF	TGTGCCAGCAGCGAGGAGGTTGTAAAGCTCTACGAGCAGTACTTC
.	.	TRBV5-4	TRBJ2-3	CASSLKIDTDTQYF	TGTGCCAGCAGCTTGAAGATAGACACAGATACGCAGTATTTT
.	.	TRBV7-2	TRBJ2-7	CASSTSRGRSEQYF	TGTGCCAGCAGCACTAGTCGGGGACGTTCCGAGCAGTACTTC
.	.	TRBV5-6	TRBJ1-3	CASSLGPFSGNTIYF	TGTGCCAGCAGCTTGGGGCCCTTCTCTGGAAACACCATATATTTT
.	.	TRBV11-3	TRBJ2-4	CASSRGGDIQYF	TGTGCCAGCAGCCGCGGAGGGGACATTCAGTACTTC
.	few	TRBV11-2	TRBJ2-7	CASSLTNEQYF	TGTGCCAGCAGCTTAACCAACGAGCAGTACTTC
.	.	TRBV10-2	TRBJ2-6	CASSEGLGWAGANVLTF	TGCGCCAGCAGTGAAGGACTGGGATGGGCTGGGGCCAACGTCCTGACTTTC
TRBD1	once	TRBV5-6	TRBJ2-7	CASSLGQGFYEQYF	TGTGCCAGCAGCTTGGGACAGGGTTTCTACGAGCAGTACTTC
TRBD2	once	TRBV11-2	TRBJ2-2	CASSLSWGLAGGITGELFF	TGTGCCAGCAGCCTATCCTGGGGACTAGCGGGGGGAATCACCGGGGAGCTGTTTTTT
.	.	TRBV11-2	TRBJ2-2	CASSSKALTPGELFF	TGTGCCAGCAGCTCCAAGGCGTTAACGCCCGGGGAGCTGTTTTTT
TRBD1	.	TRBV7-2	TRBJ2-4	CASSLRQGGNIQYF	TGTGCCAGCAGCTTACGACAGGGCGGAAACATTCAGTACTTC
.	.	TRBV4-3	TRBJ1-3	CASSPTEELYSGNTIYF	TGCGCCAGCAGCCCGACAGAGGAGCTTTACTCTGGAAACACCATATATTTT
TRBD1	.	TRBV4-3	TRBJ2-1	CASSRTGGFYNEQFF	TGCGCCAGCAGCCGGACAGGGGGCTTCTACAATGAGCAGTTCTTC
TRBD1	.	TRBV28	TRBJ2-1	CASSSLGQATREQFF	TGTGCCAGCAGCAGCCTTGGACAGGCAACTCGGGAGCAGTTCTTC
TRBD2	.	TRBV25-1	TRBJ2-1	CASSEYRLAGANEQFF	TGTGCCAGCAGTGAATATAGGCTAGCGGGGGCCAATGAGCAGTTCTTC
TRBD1	.	TRBV2	TRBJ1-2	CASSEQGGSGYTF	TGTGCCAGCAGTGAACAGGGGGGTAGCGGCTACACCTTC
TRBD2	.	TRBV10-3	TRBJ2-1	CAISERLADYNEQFF	TGTGCCATCAGTGAAAGGCTAGCGGACTACAATGAGCAGTTCTTC
TRBD1	.	TRBV19	TRBJ1-5	CASSIWGQGGQPQHF	TGTGCCAGTAGTATATGGGGACAGGGAGGCCAGCCCCAGCATTTT
.	.	TRBV5-1	TRBJ2-1	CASGIAPNNEQFF	TGCGCCAGCGGAATAGCTCCAAATAATGAGCAGTTCTTC
TRBD1	.	TRBV6-1	TRBJ1-5	CASSLDREGQPQHF	TGTGCCAGCAGCCTAGACAGGGAAGGTCAGCCCCAGCATTTT
.	.	TRBV6-5	TRBJ1-2	CASSPTGAKNYGYTF	TGTGCCAGCAGTCCGACAGGCGCCAAGAACTATGGCTACACCTTC
.	.	TRBV19	TRBJ1-2	CASTPSSRANYGYTF	TGTGCCAGTACCCCCTCCTCCAGAGCTAACTATGGCTACACCTTC
TRBD1	.	TRBV19	TRBJ2-2	CATRTGTGETGELFF	TGTGCCACCCGTACCGGGACAGGGGAAACCGGGGAGCTGTTTTTT
TRBD1	.	TRBV4-1	TRBJ2-6	CASSQDPTGVVTSGANVLTF	TGCGCCAGCAGCCAAGATCCGACAGGGGTGGTGACCTCTGGGGCCAACGTCCTGACTTTC
TRBD1	.	TRBV9	TRBJ1-2	CASSAPLDRADYGYTF	TGTGCCAGCAGCGCCCCCCTAGACAGGGCGGACTATGGCTACACCTTC
.	few	TRBV4-3	TRBJ1-1	CASRRGRDTEAFF	TGCGCCAGCAGGCGGGGGAGGGACACTGAAGCTTTCTTT
TRBD2	once	TRBV28	TRBJ2-3	CALRPGGEATDTQYF	TGTGCTTTAAGGCCTGGGGGGGAAGCCACAGATACGCAGTATTTT
TRBD1	.	TRBV27	TRBJ2-1	CASSYDRVVNEQFF	TGTGCCAGCAGTTATGACAGGGTAGTCAATGAGCAGTTCTTC
.	.	TRBV11-2	TRBJ1-6	CASSLLGQNNSPLHF	TGTGCCAGCAGCTTATTGGGGCAGAATAATTCACCCCTCCACTTT
.	.	TRBV19	TRBJ2-3	CASSPAWGDTQYF	TGTGCCAGTAGTCCGGCGTGGGGAGATACGCAGTATTTT
.	.	TRBV7-2	TRBJ2-7	CASSLRQNSYEQYF	TGTGCCAGCAGCTTAAGGCAGAACTCCTACGAGCAGTACTTC
.	.	TRBV7-2	TRBJ2-3	CASSPVGLSTDTQYF	TGTGCCAGCAGTCCGGTGGGGCTTAGCACAGATACGCAGTATTTT
TRBD2	.	TRBV4-3	TRBJ2-1	CASSPNLPGLAPEQFF	TGCGCCAGCAGCCCCAATTTACCGGGACTAGCCCCTGAGCAGTTCTTC
.	once	TRBV25-1	TRBJ2-3	CASSEPDTQYF	TGTGCCAGCAGTGAACCCGATACGCAGTATTTT
.	few	TRBV6-4	TRBJ2-3	CASSDSSRASTDTQYF	TGTGCCAGCAGTGACTCATCCAGGGCTAGCACAGATACGCAGTATTTT
.	.	TRBV6-5	TRBJ1-2	CASSYLSRTAYGYTF	TGTGCCAGCAGTTACCTTTCTCGGACCGCCTATGGCTACACCTTC
.	.	TRBV6-5	TRBJ1-2	CASRWGQGYGYTF	TGTGCCAGCAGGTGGGGGCAGGGCTATGGCTACACCTTC
TRBD1	.	TRBV5-6	TRBJ1-2	CASRDRGDYGYTF	TGTGCCAGCAGGGACAGGGGGGACTATGGCTACACCTTC
.	.	TRBV28	TRBJ2-2	CASSRWEAGELFF	TGTGCCAGCAGCCGATGGGAGGCCGGGGAGCTGTTTTTT
TRBD2	once	TRBV18	TRBJ2-1	CASSPLAGANNEQFF	TGTGCCAGCTCACCCCTAGCGGGGGCCAACAATGAGCAGTTCTTC
TRBD1	.	TRBV2	TRBJ2-2	CASEQGAGTGELFF	TGTGCCAGCGAACAGGGGGCGGGCACCGGGGAGCTGTTTTTT
.	.	TRBV27	TRBJ1-1	CASSSGEGLNTEAFF	TGTGCCAGCAGTTCCGGGGAGGGGCTGAACACTGAAGCTTTCTTT
.	.	TRBV9	TRBJ2-1	CASSVVSSDEQFF	TGTGCCAGCAGCGTAGTTAGTTCTGATGAGCAGTTCTTC
TRBD2	.	TRBV2	TRBJ2-1	CAILGGYNEQFF	TGTGCCATCCTCGGGGGGTACAATGAGCAGTTCTTC
.	.	TRBV11-2	TRBJ2-1	CASSLQGFGNEQFF	TGTGCCAGCAGCTTACAGGGGTTCGGCAATGAGCAGTTCTTC
.	.	TRBV7-2	TRBJ2-1	CASSLGPQGFNEQFF	TGTGCCAGCAGCTTAGGGCCGCAGGGATTCAATGAGCAGTTCTTC
.	.	TRBV6-6	TRBJ1-5	CASSYSYGGQPQHF	TGTGCCAGCAGTTACTCTTACGGGGGACAGCCCCAGCATTTT